A single sample gave rise to the 25 T cell receptor beta chains below, sequenced in a study of blood T cell repertoires in COVID-19. Data came from immunoSEQ multiplex PCR; TCRdb stores just in-frame clones and leaves some out. The sample carries roughly 57,000 clones, about four fifths recorded once. Sequencing was done on a sample of peripheral blood. All receptors derive from a man younger than 45 with COVID-19, enrolled during active disease.

The V gene is TRBV12-5, the J gene TRBJ1-5, with 7 bases that match TRBD1. Germline CDR1 LGHNT, CDR2 FRNRAP. Losses at the gene ends were 0 bases for V and 7 bases for J; bases not matched to a gene: 6. The CDR3 has 15 residues. The CDR3, as DNA: TGTGCTAGTGGTTTGGTACTCTCAGGGGGACAGCCCCAGCATTTT. This translates into CASGLVLSGGQPQHF.

V and J are TRBV6-1 and TRBJ1-5, with D maybe TRBD1 (5 bases). Germline V lookup: CDR1 MNHNS, CDR2 SASEGT. This CDR3 is built from 15 residues. The V gene lost 3 bases and the J gene lost 3 bases, with 12 bases spanning the gap. The CDR3 DNA reads TGTGCCAGCAGTGAGGGGGGAGCGGTCAATCAGCCCCAGCATTTT. Its protein product is CASSEGGAVNQPQHF.

This clone was counted a few times. The gene calls are TRBV2 and TRBJ2-7; possibly TRBD1 for D (5 bases). Germline V gene sequence: CDR1 SNHLY, CDR2 FYNNEI. V was pared by 4 bases and J by 3 bases, with 7 bases between. This CDR3 region has 12 residues. For the CDR3, the DNA is TGTGCCAGCAGTGGAGACAGCTACGAGCAGTACTTC. Protein product: CASSGDSYEQYF.

The chain has TRBV5-1 and TRBJ2-2; D ambiguous. The CDR3 length is 14 residues. The V gene lost 0 bases and the J gene lost 3 bases, with 6 bases spanning the gap. Germline V gene lookup returns CDR1 SGHRS and CDR2 YFSETQ. The DNA of the CDR3 is TGCGCCAGCAGCTTGGGACTCGACACCGGGGAGCTGTTTTTT. It codes for CASSLGLDTGELFF.

This clone was counted only a few times. The chain joins TRBV6-2 or TRBV6-3 to TRBJ2-3, with 8 nucleotides matching TRBD2. Germline values: CDR1 MNHEY, CDR2 SVGEGT. CDR3 size: 15 residues. The J segment lost 4 bases and the V segment lost 6 bases, leaving 9 bases of the junction unmatched. CDR3 bases: TGTGCCAGCAGCCACGGGGGGGCGAGGTCAGATACGCAGTATTTT. Protein: CASSHGGARSDTQYF.

The chain carries TRBV2 and TRBJ1-2; tentatively, D is TRBD1 (6 bases). Germline V CDR1 and CDR2: SNHLY, FYNNEI. The CDR3 totals 14 residues. Trimming removed 2 bases from V and 5 bases from J, with 12 bases in between. CDR3 in amino acids: CASSERGGWYGYTF. The DNA of the CDR3 is TGTGCCAGCAGTGAAAGGGGGGGATGGTATGGCTACACCTTC.

This chain joins TRBV30 and TRBJ1-1, with 8 nucleotides matching TRBD1. Germline V gene sequence: CDR1 GTSNPN, CDR2 SVGIG (reference sequence). CDR3 length: 15 amino acids. The V gene end was trimmed by 0 bases and the J gene end by 0 bases; junction bases not matched to a gene: 3. CDR3 sequence (DNA): TGTGCCTGGAGTGTAGGGGACAGGATGAACACTGAAGCTTTCTTT. Protein product: CAWSVGDRMNTEAFF. The variable domain in full, completed from reference TRBV30 and TRBJ1-1, reads SQTIHQWPATLVQPVGSPLSLECTVEGTSNPNLYWYRQAAGRGLQLLFYSVGIGQISSEVPQNLSASRPQDRQFILSSKKLLLSDSGFYLCAWSVGDRMNTEAFFGQGTRLTVV.

This chain joins TRBV7-8 and TRBJ2-1; TRBD1 aligns across 9 bases. The CDR3 covers 15 residues. Germline CDR1 is SGHVS and CDR2 is FQNEAQ. After removal of 7 bases from V and 6 bases from J, the junction contained 10 bases not matched to a gene. CDR3 region: CASNPTGGTPNEQFF. The CDR3 bases are TGTGCCAGCAACCCGACAGGGGGTACCCCCAATGAGCAGTTCTTC.

The rearrangement uses TRBV27 and TRBJ1-3; D is undetermined. This CDR3 is built from 14 residues. Germline V CDR1 and CDR2: MNHEY, SMNVEV (reference sequence). V was shortened by 8 bases and J by 0 bases, with 11 bases between the two germline ends. The CDR3 spells CASAKLSSGNTIYF. In nucleotides, the CDR3 is TGTGCCAGCGCCAAACTGAGCTCTGGAAACACCATATATTTT.

CDR3 in amino acids: CASSRSAGTGEGYEQYF. The CDR3 region has the DNA TGTGCCAGCAGCCGATCGGCTGGGACAGGCGAGGGGTACGAGCAGTACTTC. V gene TRBV4-2 combines with J gene TRBJ2-7; TRBD1 agrees at 8 bases. Germline V gene sequence: CDR1 LGHNA, CDR2 YNFKEQ. There are 17 residues in the CDR3. The ends lost 4 bases at V and 4 bases at J; junction bases unmatched: 15.

The chain employs TRBV10-3 and TRBJ1-1; no definite D call. Germline CDR1 is ENHRY and CDR2 is SYGVKD. The V gene lost 3 bases and the J gene lost 0 bases, with 11 bases spanning the gap. This CDR3 is built from 15 residues. This chain's CDR3 is CAISDRSGVNTEAFF. Written as DNA, the CDR3 is TGTGCCATCAGTGACCGATCGGGAGTGAACACTGAAGCTTTCTTT.

This chain uses TRBV9 with TRBJ2-1; no definite D call. V lost 0 bases and J lost 9, with 10 bases in between. Germline V gives CDR1 SGDLS, CDR2 YYNGEE. The CDR3 spans 13 residues. CDR3 nucleotides: TGTGCCAGCAGCGTAGGCTCTTTCGGTGAGCAGTTCTTC. This codes for CASSVGSFGEQFF.

The CDR3 reads CASSPPGAKLNTEAFF. CDR3 bases: TGTGCCAGCTCACCACCGGGGGCAAAACTGAACACTGAAGCTTTCTTT. The chain recombines TRBV18 with TRBJ1-1, with D possibly TRBD1 on 6 matching bases. The CDR3 loop spans 16 amino acids. The germline V gene encodes CDR1 KGHSH and CDR2 LQKENI. Trimming stripped 0 bases from V and 0 bases from J, with 11 bases between.

This chain uses TRBV7-9 with TRBJ2-7; TRBD1 matches 7 bases. The CDR3 contains 13 residues. The V and J ends lost 5 bases and 6 bases, in that order; junction bases with no gene match: 7. CDR1 SEHNR and CDR2 FQNEAQ come from the germline V gene (reference sequence). For the CDR3, the DNA is TGTGCCAGCAGCCCCCCAGGGGGATTCGAGCAGTACTTC. Protein product: CASSPPGGFEQYF.

The rearrangement joins TRBV7-9 to TRBJ2-5; possibly TRBD1 for D (6 bases). Trimming cost V 1 base and J 5 bases, with 14 bases left between them. The CDR3 length is 15 residues. Germline CDR1 reads SEHNR; CDR2 reads FQNEAQ (reference sequence). The CDR3 spells CASSLGQGLWETQYF. The CDR3 DNA reads as TGTGCCAGCAGCTTAGGTCAGGGGCTTTGGGAGACCCAGTACTTC.

The rearrangement joins TRBV9 to TRBJ2-5, with TRBD2 matching over 9 bases. The germline V gene has CDR1 SGDLS and CDR2 YYNGEE. V trimming: 3 bases; J trimming: 3 bases; junction bases outside the gene matches: 3. The CDR3 sequence is 14 residues long. The CDR3 sequence: CASSGRLAEETQYF. CDR3 DNA: TGTGCCAGCAGCGGTCGACTAGCGGAAGAGACCCAGTACTTC. The whole variable domain, filled in from reference TRBV9 and TRBJ2-5, reads DSGVTQTPKHLITATGQRVTLRCSPRSGDLSVYWYQQSLDQGLQFLIQYYNGEERAKGNILERFSAQQFPDLHSELNLSSLELGDSALYFCASSGRLAEETQYFGPGTRLLVL.

This clone was counted a single time. V and J are TRBV6-4 and TRBJ2-7, with TRBD2 matching over 7 bases. With 6 bases clipped from V and 2 bases from J, the junction kept 13 bases outside the gene matches. Germline loops: CDR1 MRHNA, CDR2 SNTAGT. This CDR3 has 16 residues. CDR3 nucleotides: TGTGCCAGCAGACGGTGGAGACTAGCCTCAACCTACGAGCAGTACTTC. This translates into CASRRWRLASTYEQYF.

V is TRBV19 and J is TRBJ1-5; weak D call: TRBD1 (6 bases). V was cut by 6 bases and J by 1 base, with 25 bases left in between. CDR3 length: 19 residues. Germline V gene data show CDR1 as LNHDA and CDR2 as SQIVND (reference sequence). The CDR3 region has the DNA TGTGCCAGTAGCGCGATCCGGGACAAAAATGGGAGAAGCAATCAGCCCCAGCATTTT. It yields the protein CASSAIRDKNGRSNQPQHF.

V is TRBV24-1 and J is TRBJ2-1; TRBD2 aligns across 10 bases. CDR3 length equals 14 residues. After removal of 4 bases from V and 6 bases from J, the junction contained 2 bases not matched to a gene. CDR1 and CDR2 from the germline V gene are KGHDR and SFDVKD. CDR3 in amino acids: CATSDKRGGNEQFF. The CDR3 bases are TGTGCCACCAGTGACAAGCGGGGGGGCAATGAGCAGTTCTTC.

The rearrangement uses TRBV3-1 (or the pseudogene TRBV3-2) and TRBJ1-6, with 8 bases lining up with TRBD1. The CDR3 totals 18 residues. Trimming removed 2 bases from V and 0 bases from J; junction bases left unmatched: 6. CDR1 LGHDT and CDR2 YNNKEL come from the germline V gene (reference sequence). CDR3 DNA sequence: TGTGCCAGCAGCCAAACTTGGGACAGGAGCTCCTATAATTCACCCCTCCACTTT. Protein: CASSQTWDRSSYNSPLHF.

This clone occurred a few times. The rearrangement uses TRBV6-2 or TRBV6-3 and TRBJ2-7; 8 positions agree with TRBD2. CDR1 and CDR2 (germline): MNHEY, SVGEGT. J gave up 2 bases and V 0 bases, and 0 bases lay outside the gene matches. This CDR3 is 14 amino acids long. CDR3 protein: CASSYSTSAYEQYF. CDR3 sequence (DNA): TGTGCCAGCAGTTACTCGACTAGCGCCTACGAGCAGTACTTC.

This rearrangement joins TRBV3-1 (or the pseudogene TRBV3-2) to TRBJ1-2; D possibly corresponds to TRBD1 (6 bases). Germline-derived CDR1 and CDR2 are LGHDT and YNNKEL (reference sequence). The CDR3 consists of 12 residues. The V end lost 4 bases, the J end lost 7 bases, and 10 bases lay between the germline ends. This CDR3 reads CASSLSQGGYTF. The DNA for the CDR3 is TGTGCCAGCAGCCTATCACAGGGTGGCTACACCTTC.

The rearrangement uses TRBV29-1 and TRBJ2-3; 10 bases are shared with TRBD2. The CDR3 has 14 residues. J gave up 4 bases and V 5 bases, and 6 bases lay outside the gene matches. The V gene's germline CDR1 is SQVTM and CDR2 ANQGSEA. CDR3 in amino acids: CSVTLAGGADTQYF. CDR3 DNA sequence: TGCAGCGTTACTTTAGCGGGAGGAGCAGATACGCAGTATTTT.

This chain connects TRBV9 to TRBJ2-1, with 8 bases identical to TRBD2. Germline V gene sequence: CDR1 SGDLS, CDR2 YYNGEE. The CDR3 covers 16 residues. Unmatched junction bases numbered 6, after V lost 1 base and J lost 3 bases. For the CDR3, the DNA is TGTGCCAGCAGCGTAAGCGTCGGGACTAGCTACAATGAGCAGTTCTTC. It encodes CASSVSVGTSYNEQFF.

This chain uses TRBV7-8 with TRBJ1-6; D ambiguous. The length of the CDR3 is 17 residues. V lost 4 bases and J 8 bases, leaving 21 bases between the germline ends. Germline V gives CDR1 SGHVS, CDR2 FQNEAQ. The CDR3 coding sequence is TGTGCCAGCAGCTCGAAAGGAGACCCTAGGCGGGATTCACCCCTCCACTTT. It encodes CASSSKGDPRRDSPLHF.